A single sample is the source of the 6 T cell receptor beta chains below, sequenced in a study of blood T cell repertoires in COVID-19. Measured with immunoSEQ multiplex PCR; TCRdb has only the in-frame clones, and not every one. The repertoire holds some 220,000 clones, 70% to 90% seen once, with 3% to 4.5% in the top ten. The specimen sequenced was PBMCs or T cells enriched from blood (not recorded which). These receptors originate from a middle-aged woman with acute COVID-19.

This chain links TRBV5-1 with TRBJ2-3; the D gene is possibly TRBD1 (6 bases). Trimming took off 3 bases at V and 0 bases at J, with 11 bases between the two ends. The CDR3 loop spans 15 amino acids. Germline CDR1 is SGHRS and CDR2 is YFSETQ. The CDR3 bases are TGCGCCAGCAGCTCGGACAGCAGTAGCACAGATACGCAGTATTTT. Protein: CASSSDSSSTDTQYF.

This chain links TRBV5-8 with TRBJ1-1, with D perhaps matching TRBD1 (5 bases). Germline V gene sequence: CDR1 SGHTS, CDR2 YDEGEE. V was trimmed by 2 bases and J by 4 bases, leaving 9 bases between them. This CDR3 region has 13 residues. The CDR3 protein is CASSLTGGTEAFF. CDR3 nucleotide sequence: TGTGCCAGCAGCTTAACGGGGGGCACTGAAGCTTTCTTT.

The chain recombines TRBV5-6 with TRBJ1-1; 8 bases map to TRBD1. Germline V CDR1 and CDR2: SGHDT, YYEEEE. The CDR3 consists of 17 residues. Trimming removed 0 bases from V and 5 bases from J; junction bases left unmatched: 12. As DNA, the CDR3 is TGTGCCAGCAGCTTGGGGGACAGGCGCCTTCAGGGGACTGAAGCTTTCTTT. It specifies CASSLGDRRLQGTEAFF.

Written as DNA, the CDR3 is TGTGCCAGTGAGTCCAGAGAGGCCCTGGCTTTCGGGCCCCAGCATTTT. Protein sequence: CASESREALAFGPQHF. V usage is TRBV19 and J usage is TRBJ1-5; the D is unclear. The CDR3 is made up of 16 amino acids. Trimming stripped 8 bases from V and 9 bases from J, with 26 bases between. Germline V CDR1 and CDR2: LNHDA, SQIVND (reference sequence).

The chain couples TRBV12-5 to TRBJ1-1, with TRBD1 identical over 7 bases. The CDR3 runs to 17 residues. Per the germline V gene, CDR1 is LGHNT and CDR2 is FRNRAP. V was clipped by 4 bases and J by 1 base; unmatched bases: 12. CDR3 amino acids: CASGSPRQGPKNTEAFF. The CDR3 DNA reads as TGTGCTAGTGGTTCCCCCCGACAGGGTCCCAAGAACACTGAAGCTTTCTTT.

The chain is built from TRBV6-2 or TRBV6-3 and TRBJ1-2; unclear D gene. Per germline, CDR1 MNHEY and CDR2 SVGEGT. The CDR3 totals 14 residues. Trimming took off 4 bases at V and 5 bases at J, with 14 bases between the two ends. Written as DNA, the CDR3 is TGTGCCAGCAGTTTTTCCGACACCTCTTATGGCTACACCTTC. Residues: CASSFSDTSYGYTF.